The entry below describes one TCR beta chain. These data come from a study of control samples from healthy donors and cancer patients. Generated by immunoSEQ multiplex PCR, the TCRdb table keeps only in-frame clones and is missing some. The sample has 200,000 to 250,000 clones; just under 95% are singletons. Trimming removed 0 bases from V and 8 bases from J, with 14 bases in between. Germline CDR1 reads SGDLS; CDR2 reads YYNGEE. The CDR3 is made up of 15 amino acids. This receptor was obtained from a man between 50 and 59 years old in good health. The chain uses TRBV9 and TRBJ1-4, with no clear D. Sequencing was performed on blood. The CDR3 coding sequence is TGTGCCAGCAGCGTAGATCCTCGGAGTGGCGAAAAACTGTTTTTT. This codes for CASSVDPRSGEKLFF.